The rows below give T cell receptor beta chains drawn from one sample of a study of blood T cells in healthy people across ages. TCRdb re-analysed the 5' RACE reads in MiXCR, keeping a single row per CDR3 protein. The data contain 1,800,000 or so distinct CDR3 sequences, about 39% of them singletons. The source material was blood. These receptors all come from a human donor in good health. Each CDR3 is given with its conserved first and last residue.

J gene: TRBJ1-1
V gene: TRBV7-3
CDR3 protein: CATPEYMNTEAFF

J gene: TRBJ1-2
V gene: TRBV7-9
CDR3 protein: CASSGTFNCGYTF

J gene: TRBJ2-5
V gene: TRBV9
CDR3 protein: CASSVQSQETQYF

J gene: TRBJ2-5
V gene: TRBV29-1
CDR3 protein: CSVEPGAAQYF

J gene: TRBJ1-1
V gene: TRBV10-3
CDR3 protein: CAIRSTPSNTEAFF

J gene: TRBJ1-2
V gene: TRBV2
CDR3 protein: CASSRNSAETGGGYTF

J gene: TRBJ2-3
V gene: TRBV5-1
CDR3 protein: CASSLEQGLDTQYF

J gene: TRBJ2-5
V gene: TRBV29-1
CDR3 protein: CSVQTSGQETQYF

J gene: TRBJ1-5
V gene: TRBV12-3/TRBV12-4
CDR3 protein: CASSLMLTVQNQPQHF

J gene: TRBJ2-3
V gene: TRBV6-2/TRBV6-3
CDR3 protein: CASSRGLVTDTQYF

J gene: TRBJ2-1
V gene: TRBV12-3/TRBV12-4
CDR3 protein: CASSLNKQFF